The clone carrying this T cell receptor (beta chain) has just one count. Its antigen remains unknown. At one end, the junction sequence differs from germline, possibly due to a read error. This sample was included in a study of radiotherapy plus CTLA-4 blockade in lung cancer. Study-level findings and limits: It was early blood T cell clone dynamics, with interferon-beta, that reportedly best predicted response. Subsequent to radiotherapy plus ipilimumab, tumor-derived TCR clones underwent expansion in blood.

Produced via immunoSEQ multiplex PCR; TCRdb's table is partial and in-frame only. The sample includes 35,000 to 45,000 clones, about two thirds of them seen just once. Per the germline V gene, CDR1 is MGHDK and CDR2 is SYGVNS. The CDR3 loop spans 14 amino acids. The source material was peripheral blood, sampled from a patient treated with radiotherapy plus ipilimumab. The V gene is TRBV25-1, the J gene TRBJ1-6, with a tentative D call TRBD1 (5 bases). The source of this sequence is a human donor with non-small cell lung cancer who had a partial response to radiotherapy plus ipilimumab. The CDR3 reads CASRKGRDNSPLHF. In nucleotides, the CDR3 is TGTGCCAGCAGAAAGGGCAGGGATAACTCACCCCTCCACTTT.